Shown below are 15 T cell receptor beta chains from a single sample sequenced in a study of cytomegalovirus exposure and HLA in healthy donors. Produced via immunoSEQ multiplex PCR; TCRdb's table is partial and in-frame only. This sample has roughly 150,000 clones, with roughly nine tenths found just once. The specimen sequenced was PBMCs. The receptors derive from a man aged 18 to 30 in good health and CMV-seropositive.

This rearrangement joins TRBV7-9 to TRBJ2-7, with 11 positions matching TRBD2. The CDR3 has 15 residues. The V segment lost 3 bases and the J segment 4 bases; nucleotides outside the gene matches: 5. Germline assignment: CDR1 SEHNR and CDR2 FQNEAQ (reference sequence). The CDR3 region is CASSFGGLAEYEQYF. The CDR3 DNA reads TGTGCCAGCAGCTTCGGGGGACTAGCGGAGTACGAGCAGTACTTC. Full variable domain (outside the CDR3, taken from reference TRBV7-9 and TRBJ2-7): DTGVSQNPRHKITKRGQNVTFRCDPISEHNRLYWYRQTLGQGPEFLTYFQNEAQLEKSRLLSDRFSAERPKGSFSTLEIQRTEQGDSAMYLCASSFGGLAEYEQYFGPGTRLTVT.

The chain recombines TRBV5-4 with TRBJ2-1; 9 positions match TRBD2. This CDR3 has 14 amino acids. Germline CDR1 and CDR2: SGHNT and YYREEE (reference sequence). The V gene end was trimmed by 3 bases and the J gene end by 9 bases; junction bases not matched to a gene: 7. CDR3 residues: CASSSAGGPGEQFF. DNA of the CDR3: TGTGCCAGCAGCTCGGCGGGAGGGCCGGGTGAGCAGTTCTTC.

The genes are TRBV7-8 and TRBJ2-2; 7 nucleotides line up with TRBD1. CDR1 is SGHVS and CDR2 is FQNEAQ in the germline V gene. This CDR3 comprises 15 residues. With 5 bases clipped from V and 0 bases from J, the junction kept 3 bases outside the gene matches. Here the CDR3 DNA reads TGTGCCAGCAGCCCTGGACAGGCGAACACCGGGGAGCTGTTTTTT. The encoded protein is CASSPGQANTGELFF.

The V gene is TRBV19, the J gene TRBJ2-2; 9 bases line up with TRBD1. The CDR3 has 16 residues. CDR1 is LNHDA and CDR2 is SQIVND in the germline V gene (reference sequence). J lost 2 bases, V lost 6 bases, and 7 bases had no gene match. The chain's CDR3 is CASRFRTGENTGELFF. The DNA for the CDR3 is TGTGCCAGTAGGTTCCGGACAGGGGAAAACACCGGGGAGCTGTTTTTT.

The chain uses TRBV18 and TRBJ2-1; D is unclear. Germline V gene lookup returns CDR1 KGHSH and CDR2 LQKENI. Trimming took 2 bases from V and 0 from J, leaving 8 bases between them. This CDR3 is built from 15 residues. The CDR3 here is CASSPAQRSYNEQFF. The CDR3 DNA follows: TGTGCCAGCTCACCAGCCCAGCGCTCCTACAATGAGCAGTTCTTC.

This chain connects TRBV19 to TRBJ2-5; possible D gene TRBD2, 5 bases. The CDR3 extends over 13 amino acids. V dropped 3 bases and J dropped 6 bases, with 11 bases sitting between them. In germline, CDR1 is LNHDA, CDR2 SQIVND (reference sequence). DNA for the CDR3: TGTGCCAGTAGTATCAGTACGGGAAAGACCCAGTACTTC. It translates to CASSISTGKTQYF.

V is TRBV18 and J is TRBJ1-1; 8 bases map to TRBD1. Germline V CDR1 and CDR2: KGHSH, LQKENI. With V trimmed by 0 bases and J by 11 bases, 11 bases remained unmatched. This CDR3 is built from 15 residues. The CDR3 region has the DNA TGTGCCAGCTCACCACCGCAGGGGGCAACAAAGGGCGCTTTCTTT. Translated: CASSPPQGATKGAFF. The whole variable domain, filled in from reference TRBV18 and TRBJ1-1, reads NAGVMQNPRHLVRRRGQEARLRCSPMKGHSHVYWYRQLPEEGLKFMVYLQKENIIDESGMPKERFSAEFPKEGPSILRIQQVVRGDSAAYFCASSPPQGATKGAFFGQGTRLTVV.

J is TRBJ2-1 and V is TRBV29-1; D is uncertain. The CDR3 spans 13 residues. V was clipped by 4 bases and J by 0 bases, with 7 bases between them. Germline V gene lookup returns CDR1 SQVTM and CDR2 ANQGSEA. DNA for the CDR3: TGCAGCGTTGTTGGCAGCTCCTACAATGAGCAGTTCTTC. Translating gives CSVVGSSYNEQFF.

CDR3 loop: CASSFRGTRGAGELFF. The CDR3 nucleotides read TGTGCCAGCAGCTTCAGAGGGACTAGAGGGGCCGGGGAGCTGTTTTTT. The chain employs TRBV11-3 and TRBJ2-2; TRBD2 matches 8 bases. The CDR3 covers 16 residues. In germline, CDR1 is SGHNT, CDR2 YENEEA. V was pared by 3 bases and J by 6 bases, with 9 bases of the junction left unmatched.

This clone showed up just once. This chain connects TRBV14 to TRBJ2-1; unclear D gene. Per germline, CDR1 SGHDN and CDR2 FVKESK. Trimming took 1 base from V and 9 from J, leaving 10 bases between them. The CDR3 is made up of 13 amino acids. This chain's CDR3 is CASSQVRSSEQFF. The CDR3 DNA sequence: TGTGCCAGCAGCCAAGTGCGGAGCAGTGAGCAGTTCTTC.

The chain carries TRBV6-6 and TRBJ1-2; a weak D match, TRBD1 (5 bases). Germline V CDR1 and CDR2: MNHNY, SVGAGI (reference sequence). V was pared by 8 bases and J by 4 bases, with 20 bases between. CDR3 length equals 15 residues. The CDR3 sequence is CASSITGGIGYGYTF. The CDR3 DNA reads TGTGCCAGCTCAATTACCGGGGGAATCGGCTATGGCTACACCTTC.

Only one count was recorded for this clone. V gene TRBV19 combines with J gene TRBJ2-7; 7 nucleotides align to TRBD1. Germline CDR1 LNHDA, CDR2 SQIVND (reference sequence). V shed 1 base and J 3 bases; nucleotides not matched to a gene: 3. The CDR3 loop spans 14 amino acids. The DNA for the CDR3 is TGTGCCAGTAGTATAGGAACAGGGGTCTACGAGCAGTACTTC. This encodes CASSIGTGVYEQYF.

This clone was seen only once. The rearrangement links TRBV6-5 to TRBJ2-2; a possible D gene is TRBD1 (6 bases). The V end was cut by 0 bases, the J end by 4 bases, with 12 bases between. The CDR3 spans 16 residues. Germline V gives CDR1 MNHEY, CDR2 SVGAGI. The CDR3 loop is CASSYSKGESTGELFF. The DNA for the CDR3 is TGTGCCAGCAGTTACTCGAAGGGGGAAAGCACCGGGGAGCTGTTTTTT.

V gene TRBV18 combines with J gene TRBJ1-1; 8 bases agree with TRBD1. Germline V lookup: CDR1 KGHSH, CDR2 LQKENI. The CDR3 is 15 residues long. V lost 0 bases to trimming and J lost 1 base; unmatched junction nucleotides: 1. CDR3 protein: CASSPPTGGNTEAFF. The CDR3 region has the DNA TGTGCCAGCTCACCACCTACAGGGGGGAACACTGAAGCTTTCTTT. Supplemented by reference TRBV18 and TRBJ1-1, the full variable domain reads NAGVMQNPRHLVRRRGQEARLRCSPMKGHSHVYWYRQLPEEGLKFMVYLQKENIIDESGMPKERFSAEFPKEGPSILRIQQVVRGDSAAYFCASSPPTGGNTEAFFGQGTRLTVV.

This clone occurred a few times. The V call is TRBV18, the J call TRBJ1-4; no reliable D call. Trimming shortened V by 3 bases and J by 8 bases, and 10 bases separated the two germline ends. The CDR3 extends over 13 amino acids. The germline V gene has CDR1 KGHSH and CDR2 LQKENI. The CDR3 sequence is CASSPGDQEKLFF. The CDR3 DNA reads as TGTGCCAGCTCACCCGGGGATCAGGAAAAACTGTTTTTT.